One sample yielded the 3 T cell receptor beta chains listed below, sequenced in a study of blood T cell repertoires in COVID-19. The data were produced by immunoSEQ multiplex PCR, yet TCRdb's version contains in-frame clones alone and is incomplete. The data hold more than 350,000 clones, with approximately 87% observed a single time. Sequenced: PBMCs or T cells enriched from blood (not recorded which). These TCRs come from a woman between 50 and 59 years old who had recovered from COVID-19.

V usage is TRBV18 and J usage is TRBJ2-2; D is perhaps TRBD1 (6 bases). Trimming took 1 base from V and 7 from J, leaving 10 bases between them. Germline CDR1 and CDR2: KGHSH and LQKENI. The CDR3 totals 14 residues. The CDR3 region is CASSPRQAVGELFF. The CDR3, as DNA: TGTGCCAGCTCACCACGACAGGCCGTCGGGGAGCTGTTTTTT.

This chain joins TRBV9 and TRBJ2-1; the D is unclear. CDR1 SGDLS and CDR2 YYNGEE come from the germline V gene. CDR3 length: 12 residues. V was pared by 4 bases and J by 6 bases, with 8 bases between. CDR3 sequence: CASSPRANEQFF. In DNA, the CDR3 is TGTGCCAGCAGCCCCCGCGCCAATGAGCAGTTCTTC.

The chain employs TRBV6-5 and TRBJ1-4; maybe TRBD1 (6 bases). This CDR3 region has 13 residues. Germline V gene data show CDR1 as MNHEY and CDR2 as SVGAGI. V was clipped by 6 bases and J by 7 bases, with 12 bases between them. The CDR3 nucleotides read TGTGCCAGCAGCTCAGGACAGCCTGAAAAACTGTTTTTT. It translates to CASSSGQPEKLFF.